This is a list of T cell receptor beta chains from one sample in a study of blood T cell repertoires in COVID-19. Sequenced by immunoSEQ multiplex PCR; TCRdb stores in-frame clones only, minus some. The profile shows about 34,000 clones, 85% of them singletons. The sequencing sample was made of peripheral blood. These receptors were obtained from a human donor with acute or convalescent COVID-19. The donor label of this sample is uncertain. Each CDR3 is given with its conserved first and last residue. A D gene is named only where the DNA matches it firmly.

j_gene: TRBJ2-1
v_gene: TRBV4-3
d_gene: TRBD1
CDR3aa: CASSQDRVGQGHREQFF

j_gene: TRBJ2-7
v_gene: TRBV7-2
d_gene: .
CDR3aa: CASSALTGVGEQYF

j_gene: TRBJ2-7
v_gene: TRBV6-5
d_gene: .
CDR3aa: CAGPPPLEQYF

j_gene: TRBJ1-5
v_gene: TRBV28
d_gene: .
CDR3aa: CASSFFGYNQPQHF

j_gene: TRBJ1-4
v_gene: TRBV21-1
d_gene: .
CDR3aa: CASSKIENRGPRGEKLFF

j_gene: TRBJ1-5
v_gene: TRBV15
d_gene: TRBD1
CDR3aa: CATSTDRGEEGNQPQHF

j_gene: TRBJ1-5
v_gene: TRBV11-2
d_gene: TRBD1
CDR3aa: CASSSQGIGGQPQHF

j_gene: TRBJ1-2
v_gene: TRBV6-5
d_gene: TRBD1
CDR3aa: CASSKPGQGAAGYTF

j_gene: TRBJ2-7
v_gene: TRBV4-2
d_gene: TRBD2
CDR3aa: CASSQESGGTYEQYF

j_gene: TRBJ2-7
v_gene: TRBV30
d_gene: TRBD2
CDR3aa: CAWSVTLAGYEQYF

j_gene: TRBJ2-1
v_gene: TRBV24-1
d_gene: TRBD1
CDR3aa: CATSERLGQGMRGTEQFF

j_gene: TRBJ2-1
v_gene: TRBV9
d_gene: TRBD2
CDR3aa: CASSVGTSGSDEQFF

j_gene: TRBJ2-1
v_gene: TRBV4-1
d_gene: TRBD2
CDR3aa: CASSAELAGGYNEQFF

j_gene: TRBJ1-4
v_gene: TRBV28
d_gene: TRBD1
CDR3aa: CASRIRQGRIGEKLFF

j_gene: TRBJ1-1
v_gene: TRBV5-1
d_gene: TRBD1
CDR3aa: CASSLAGRGAFEAFF

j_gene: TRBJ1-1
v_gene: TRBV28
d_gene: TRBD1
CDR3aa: CASTSGGLHRNTEAFF

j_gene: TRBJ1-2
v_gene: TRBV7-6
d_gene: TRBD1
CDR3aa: CASSLGTGSGMIF

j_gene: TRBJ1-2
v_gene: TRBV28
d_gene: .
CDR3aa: CASSLSWGPNGYTF